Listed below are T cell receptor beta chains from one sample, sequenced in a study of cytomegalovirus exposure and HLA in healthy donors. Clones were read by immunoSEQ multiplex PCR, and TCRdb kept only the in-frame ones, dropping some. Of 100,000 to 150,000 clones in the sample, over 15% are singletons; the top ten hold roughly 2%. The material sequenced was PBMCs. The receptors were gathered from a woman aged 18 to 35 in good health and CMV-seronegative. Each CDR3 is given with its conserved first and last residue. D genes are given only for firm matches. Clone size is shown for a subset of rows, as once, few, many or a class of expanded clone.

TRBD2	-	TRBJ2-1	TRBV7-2	TGTGCCAGCAGCTGGACTAGCGGGGGGCAGTTCTTC	CASSWTSGGQFF
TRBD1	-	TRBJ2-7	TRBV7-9	TGTGCCAGCAGCTTAATGGGACAGATCTACGAGCAGTACTTC	CASSLMGQIYEQYF
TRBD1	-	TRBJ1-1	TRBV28	TGTGCCAGCAGTGAGACAGGGGGCGCGGGCACTGAAGCTTTCTTT	CASSETGGAGTEAFF
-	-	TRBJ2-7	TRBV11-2	TGTGCCAGCAGCTTAGAGGTCGACAGATCCTACGAGCAGTACTTC	CASSLEVDRSYEQYF
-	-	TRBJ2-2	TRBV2	TGTGCCAGCAACTCCACCTGGGGGTTTACAGGGTATACCGGGGAGCTGTTTTTT	CASNSTWGFTGYTGELFF
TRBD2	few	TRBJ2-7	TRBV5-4	TGTGCCAGCAGCTTGCGGGCACCGGGACTAGCGGGATACGAGCAGTACTTC	CASSLRAPGLAGYEQYF
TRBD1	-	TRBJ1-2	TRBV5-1	TGCGCCAGCAGCTTGGGACAGGGAGGAAGTGGCTACACCTTC	CASSLGQGGSGYTF
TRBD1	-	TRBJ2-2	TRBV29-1	TGCAGCGTGGAACTTTCAGGGGGAGTAACCGGGGAGCTGTTTTTT	CSVELSGGVTGELFF
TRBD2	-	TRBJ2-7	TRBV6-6	TGTGCCAGCAGTTTTCTTGCGGGAGTCTACGAGCAGTACTTC	CASSFLAGVYEQYF
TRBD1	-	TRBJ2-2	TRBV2	TGTGCCAGCGGTAGGACAGGGAACACCGGGGAGCTGTTTTTT	CASGRTGNTGELFF
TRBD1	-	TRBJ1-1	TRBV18	TGTGCCAGCTCAACGGACAGGGACACTGAAGCTTTCTTT	CASSTDRDTEAFF
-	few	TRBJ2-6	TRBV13	TGTGCCAGCAGCTTGGACAGTCCAGGGGCCAACGTCCTGACTTTC	CASSLDSPGANVLTF
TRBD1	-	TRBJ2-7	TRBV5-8	TGTGCCAGCAGCGGGGGACAGGGGGTCTACGAGCAGTACTTC	CASSGGQGVYEQYF
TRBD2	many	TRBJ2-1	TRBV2	TGTGCCAGCAGTGTCGCGGGGGGATACAATGAGCAGTTCTTC	CASSVAGGYNEQFF
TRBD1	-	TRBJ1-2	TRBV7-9	TGTGCCAGCAGCTCTACCCGGACAGGGTCCTATGGCTACACCTTC	CASSSTRTGSYGYTF
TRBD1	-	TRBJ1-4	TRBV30	TGTGCCTGGAAAAGGACAGGAGATAATGAAAAACTGTTTTTT	CAWKRTGDNEKLFF
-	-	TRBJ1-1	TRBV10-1	TGCGCCAGCAGTGAGCCCCCAGGCCAGAACACTGAAGCTTTCTTT	CASSEPPGQNTEAFF
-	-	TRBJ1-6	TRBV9	TGTGCCAGCAGCGTCGGGAGCTCCTATAATTCACCCCTCCACTTT	CASSVGSSYNSPLHF
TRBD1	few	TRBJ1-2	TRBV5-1	TGCGCCAGCAGCGAACGACCGGGACAGGGTATCTATGGCTACACCTTC	CASSERPGQGIYGYTF
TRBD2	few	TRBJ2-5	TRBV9	TGTGCCAGCAGCTTCCAGGCGGGAGGGAGACAAGAGACCCAGTACTTC	CASSFQAGGRQETQYF
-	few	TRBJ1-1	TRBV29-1	TGCAGCGTTGAAGAGGCAGGAGCTTTCTTT	CSVEEAGAFF
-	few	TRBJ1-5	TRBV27	TGTGCCAGCCGACAGCAAAATCAGCCCCAGCATTTT	CASRQQNQPQHF
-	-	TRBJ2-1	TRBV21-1	TGTGCCAGCAGCAAAGCGGGAGTATCCCCCAATGAGCAGTTCTTC	CASSKAGVSPNEQFF
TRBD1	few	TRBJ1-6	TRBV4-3	TGCGCCAGCAGCCAAGATCCTTACAGGGGCTCCTATAATTCACCCCTCCACTTT	CASSQDPYRGSYNSPLHF
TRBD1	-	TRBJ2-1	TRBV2	TGTGCCAGCAGTCCCGGGACAGGGTTATACAATGAGCAGTTCTTC	CASSPGTGLYNEQFF
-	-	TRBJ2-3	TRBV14	TGTGCCAGCAGCTTCTATCGGGAGTTAGCAGATACGCAGTATTTT	CASSFYRELADTQYF
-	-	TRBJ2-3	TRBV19	TGTGCCAGTAGTATCCTACAGGCTGGGGGGACGCAGTATTTT	CASSILQAGGTQYF
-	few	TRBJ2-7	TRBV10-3	TGTGCCATCAGTGAGGCACAGGGGAGGTACGAGCAGTACTTC	CAISEAQGRYEQYF
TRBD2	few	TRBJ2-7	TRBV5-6	TGTGCCAGCGTTCTTACTAGCGGGTCTACCTACGAGCAGTACTTC	CASVLTSGSTYEQYF
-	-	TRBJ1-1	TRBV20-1	TGCAGTGCCGCAGGGGACACTGAAGCTTTCTTT	CSAAGDTEAFF
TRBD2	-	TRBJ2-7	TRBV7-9	TGTGCCAGCAGCCTAGCGGGAGCCTACGAGCAGTACTTC	CASSLAGAYEQYF
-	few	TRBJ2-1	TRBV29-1	TGCAGCGTTGACCGGGGATACTACAATGAGCAGTTCTTC	CSVDRGYYNEQFF
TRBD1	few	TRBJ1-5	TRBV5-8	TGTGCCAGCAGTGCCGGGACAGGGTATCAGCCCCAGCATTTT	CASSAGTGYQPQHF
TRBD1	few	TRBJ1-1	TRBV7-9	TGTGCCAGCAGTTCAGACAGGGGGTTGAACACTGAAGCTTTCTTT	CASSSDRGLNTEAFF
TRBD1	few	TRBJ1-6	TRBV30	TGTGCCTGGAGCAGGACAGGGCCCCACTCACCCCTCCACTTT	CAWSRTGPHSPLHF
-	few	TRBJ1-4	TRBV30	TGTGCCTGGAGTCGGAGTAGTAATGAAAAACTGTTTTTT	CAWSRSSNEKLFF
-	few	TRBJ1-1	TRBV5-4	TGTGCCAGCACCTCCGGGTCCCCGAACACTGAAGCTTTCTTT	CASTSGSPNTEAFF
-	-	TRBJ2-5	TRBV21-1	TGTGCCAGCAAAGAGCGGGGGCCTCAAGAGACCCAGTACTTC	CASKERGPQETQYF
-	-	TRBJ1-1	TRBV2	TGTGCCACCACAACTCGGGTTCTGAACACTGAAGCTTTCTTT	CATTTRVLNTEAFF
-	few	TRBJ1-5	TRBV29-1	TGCAGCGGCCCCCCGGGCATTAGTTGGGAGAGCAATCAGCCCCAGCATTTT	CSGPPGISWESNQPQHF
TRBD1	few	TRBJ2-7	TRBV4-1	TGCGCCAGCAGCCAAGTAAATACAGGGGGCTTCCGTGGGCACGAGCAGTACTTC	CASSQVNTGGFRGHEQYF
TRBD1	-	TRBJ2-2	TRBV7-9	TGTGCCAGCAGGTCAGACAGGGAAACCGGGGAGCTGTTTTTT	CASRSDRETGELFF
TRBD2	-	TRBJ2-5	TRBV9	TGTGCCAGCAGCGTAGCGGGGGGGAAAGAGACCCAGTACTTC	CASSVAGGKETQYF
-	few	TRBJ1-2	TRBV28	TGTGCCAGCAGTTTGGGGGGGAGGGGCTACACCTTC	CASSLGGRGYTF
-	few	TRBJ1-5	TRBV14	TGTGCCAGCAGCCAAGGAAGTCTTCTACCCCAGCATTTT	CASSQGSLLPQHF
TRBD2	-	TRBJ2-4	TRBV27	TGTGCCAGCAGTTTATCGGCTAGCGGGGGCCAAAACATTCAGTACTTC	CASSLSASGGQNIQYF
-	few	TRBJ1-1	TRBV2	TGTGCCAGCAGGGCCCTACAGGAGGAAGCTTTCTTT	CASRALQEEAFF
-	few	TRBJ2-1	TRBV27	TGTGCCAGCAGCTACGGGGGTAATGAGCAGTTCTTC	CASSYGGNEQFF
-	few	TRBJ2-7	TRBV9	TGTGCCAGCAGCCCTAGGAACAGAGGGCCCTCTGGCGAGCAGTACTTC	CASSPRNRGPSGEQYF
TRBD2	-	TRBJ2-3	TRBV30	TGTGCCTGGAGTGTCGGGCTAGCGGGAGGCGCAGATACGCAGTATTTT	CAWSVGLAGGADTQYF
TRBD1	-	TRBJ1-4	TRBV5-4	TGTGCCAGCAGCACTGGGACAGGAAAAGAAAAACTGTTTTTT	CASSTGTGKEKLFF
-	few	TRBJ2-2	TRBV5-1	TGCGCCATAACACTAGCTAGCGGGGAGCTGTTTTTT	CAITLASGELFF
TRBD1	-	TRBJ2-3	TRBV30	TGTGCCTACGACAGGGGTGACACAGATACGCAGTATTTT	CAYDRGDTDTQYF
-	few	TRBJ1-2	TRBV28	TGTGCCAGCAGTTTGGACAGCAGATTCTATGGCTACACCTTC	CASSLDSRFYGYTF
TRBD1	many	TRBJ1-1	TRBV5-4	TGTGCCAGCAGCCGTCCCGGGACAGAGAACACTGAAGCTTTCTTT	CASSRPGTENTEAFF
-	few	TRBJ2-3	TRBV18	TGTGCCAGCTCACCAGTCTCAGGGAGCACAGATACGCAGTATTTT	CASSPVSGSTDTQYF
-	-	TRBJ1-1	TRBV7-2	TGTGCCAGCAGCTTAGGAGTGGACACTGAAGCTTTCTTT	CASSLGVDTEAFF
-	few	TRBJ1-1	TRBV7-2	TGTGCCAGCAGAATTAGGTTGGCAGGTACTGAAGCTTTCTTT	CASRIRLAGTEAFF
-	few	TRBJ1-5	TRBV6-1	TGTGCCAGCATGATCTACCCCAGCAATCAGCCCCAGCATTTT	CASMIYPSNQPQHF
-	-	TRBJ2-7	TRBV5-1	TGCGCCAGCAGCTTGCCCTCCGGCGAGCAGTACTTC	CASSLPSGEQYF